Listed below are T cell receptor beta chains from one sample, sequenced in a study of T cells in localized non-small cell lung cancer. Generated by immunoSEQ multiplex PCR, the TCRdb table keeps only in-frame clones and is missing some. The sample has roughly 1,700 clones, 35% to 40% seen once; the top ten hold less than 40%. Sequenced here: normal lung tissue next to the tumor, sampled before any cancer treatment. Source of these receptors: a woman aged 40-69 years with stage II lung adenocarcinoma. The CDR3 runs from the conserved cysteine through the conserved F or W. D genes are given only for firm matches. The size field is filled for only some rows; it gives once, few, many or a size class.

d_call j_call v_call clone_size cdr3_length cdr3_nt cdr3_aa
NA TRBJ1-5 TRBV7-5 few 15 TGTGCCAGCAGTCCGCAGGGGGCGGGCAATCAGCCCCAGCATTTT CASSPQGAGNQPQHF
NA TRBJ1-5 TRBV6-8 NA 15 TGTGCCAGCACCGACCACGGAGGATTTAATCAGCCCCAGCATTTT CASTDHGGFNQPQHF
NA TRBJ1-3 TRBV9 NA 14 TGTGCCAGCAGCGTACAGGACTCTGGAAACACCATATATTTT CASSVQDSGNTIYF
NA TRBJ1-5 TRBV14 NA 13 TGTGCCAGCAGCGCCTCTCAGGATCAGCCCCAGCATTTT CASSASQDQPQHF
NA TRBJ2-7 TRBV19 NA 15 TGTGCCAGTAGAGCCGACGACGGAGGGTCCTACGAGCAGTACTTC CASRADDGGSYEQYF
NA TRBJ2-7 TRBV15 few 14 TGTGCCACCAGCAGAGATTCGGGTCTCTACGAGCAGTACTTC CATSRDSGLYEQYF
NA TRBJ1-1 TRBV7-6 few 15 TGTGCCAGCAGCTTAGAAGTCGCGCCGAACACTGAAGCTTTCTTT CASSLEVAPNTEAFF
TRBD1 TRBJ2-7 TRBV6-8 few 13 TGTGCCAGCAGTGGACAGGGGCCTTACGAGCAGTACTTC CASSGQGPYEQYF
TRBD1 TRBJ2-7 TRBV19 NA 13 TGTGCCAGTAGTATGGGACAGTCCTACGAGCAGTACTTC CASSMGQSYEQYF
NA TRBJ2-5 TRBV6-8 few 13 TGTGCCAGCAGTTACCGGGACCAGGAGACCCAGTACTTC CASSYRDQETQYF
NA TRBJ1-1 TRBV6-8 NA 13 TGTGCCAGCAGACCTCCCGCCGGGACAGAAGCTTTCTTT CASRPPAGTEAFF
TRBD1 TRBJ1-2 TRBV25-1 NA 16 TGTGCCAGCAGTGATACAGGGGCCCGAGCTAACTATGGCTACACCTTC CASSDTGARANYGYTF
TRBD1 TRBJ2-3 TRBV5-1 once 17 TGCGCCAGCAGCCGTGGGACAGGGGCAAGGTTTGGGGATACGCAGTATTTT CASSRGTGARFGDTQYF
NA TRBJ2-2 TRBV11-3 few 14 TGTGCCAGCAGCTTAGATTACAGAACCGGGGAGCTGTTTTTT CASSLDYRTGELFF
NA TRBJ2-1 TRBV25-1 NA 16 TGTGCCAGCAGTGAACCCTCATGGATCGGGCCCAATGAGCAGTTCTTC CASSEPSWIGPNEQFF
TRBD1 TRBJ2-2 TRBV19 once 16 TGTGCCAGTACCAGGATTTGGACAGGAGGCACCGGGGAGCTGTTTTTT CASTRIWTGGTGELFF
TRBD1 TRBJ1-1 TRBV18 NA 15 TGTGCCAGCTCACCAGTAGGACAGGGAGGGGCTGAAGCTTTCTTT CASSPVGQGGAEAFF
NA TRBJ1-1 TRBV11-3 NA 15 TGTGCCAGCAGCTTTGTGAACGAGCTCTTAACTGAAGCTTTCTTT CASSFVNELLTEAFF
TRBD1 TRBJ2-2 TRBV4-1 NA 15 TGCGCCAGCACCTCAGGGGGAACGAACACCGGGGAGCTGTTTTTT CASTSGGTNTGELFF
NA TRBJ2-7 TRBV29-1 NA 14 TGCAGCGTGGCAACTGCCGGGACAACCTACGAGCAGTACTTC CSVATAGTTYEQYF
NA TRBJ1-1 TRBV30 NA 12 TGTGCCTGGAGAGGAGTGGTTACTGAAGCTTTCTTT CAWRGVVTEAFF
TRBD1 TRBJ1-1 TRBV6-1 NA 14 TGTGCCAGCAGTGAAGGATCAGGGGGGACTGAAGCTTTCTTT CASSEGSGGTEAFF
TRBD1 TRBJ2-3 TRBV19 NA 14 TGTGCCAGTAGGGGACAGGACTCCACAGATACGCAGTATTTT CASRGQDSTDTQYF
NA TRBJ1-4 TRBV1 few 15 TGCGCCAGCAGCCAAGATGGCAGGGGAGTTGAAAAACTGTTTTTT CASSQDGRGVEKLFF
NA TRBJ1-1 TRBV9 few 14 TGTGCCAGCAGCCCCACAAGCAGGAACACTGAAGCTTTCTTT CASSPTSRNTEAFF
NA TRBJ1-1 TRBV28 few 16 TGTGCCAGCCACCACTCCTCCAGGTACCCGAACACTGAAGCTTTCTTT CASHHSSRYPNTEAFF
NA TRBJ2-1 TRBV6-8 NA 13 TGTGCCAGCAGTGACCTAATGGGGAATGAGCAGTTCTTC CASSDLMGNEQFF
TRBD2 TRBJ2-3 TRBV19 once 16 TGTGCCAGTAAGAGACTAGCGGGGAGTTCGTGGGATACGCAGTATTTT CASKRLAGSSWDTQYF